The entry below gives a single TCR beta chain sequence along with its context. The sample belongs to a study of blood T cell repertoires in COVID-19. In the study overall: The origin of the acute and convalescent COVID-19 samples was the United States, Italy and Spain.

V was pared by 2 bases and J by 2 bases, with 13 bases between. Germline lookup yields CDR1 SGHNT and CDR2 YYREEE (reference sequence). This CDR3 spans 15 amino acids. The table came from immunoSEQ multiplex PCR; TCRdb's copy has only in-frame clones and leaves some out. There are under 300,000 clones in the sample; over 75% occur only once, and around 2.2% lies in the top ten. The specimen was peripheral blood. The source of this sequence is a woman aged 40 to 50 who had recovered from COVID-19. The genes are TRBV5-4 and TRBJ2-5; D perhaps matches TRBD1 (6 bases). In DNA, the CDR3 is TGTGCCAGCAGCTTCAGGGGCCGTGCACAAGAGACCCAGTACTTC. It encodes CASSFRGRAQETQYF.